A single sample gave rise to the 10 T cell receptor beta chains below, sequenced in a study of OX40 agonist ivuxolimab in advanced cancers. The repertoire was sequenced with immunoSEQ multiplex PCR; TCRdb's copy has only in-frame clones and lacks some. This table holds about 76,000 clones, nearly 90% found once. This specimen was CD4+ or CD8+ T cells sorted from blood, taken in a trial of the OX40 agonist ivuxolimab. The receptors here all came from an adult with an advanced solid tumor such as melanoma, head and neck, liver or kidney cancer.

This rearrangement joins TRBV11-2 to TRBJ2-1; 7 bases align to TRBD2. The CDR3 totals 14 residues. Trimming at V came to 5 bases and at J to 5 bases, leaving 6 bases not matched to a gene. CDR1 is SGHAT, CDR2 FQNNGV, per germline. The CDR3 sequence is CASSPRDYNNEQFF. CDR3 bases: TGTGCCAGCAGCCCCCGGGACTATAACAATGAGCAGTTCTTC.

This rearrangement joins TRBV2 to TRBJ1-5, with a tentative D call TRBD1 (6 bases). The CDR3 loop spans 15 amino acids. V was clipped by 6 bases and J by 4 bases, with 16 bases between them. Germline V gene lookup returns CDR1 SNHLY and CDR2 FYNNEI. CDR3 nucleotide sequence: TGTGCCAGCAGAGGACAGCTGGCAGTTAATCAGCCCCAGCATTTT. Translating it yields CASRGQLAVNQPQHF.

This sequence joins TRBV7-9 and TRBJ2-5; D is undetermined. Trimming took 1 base from V and 1 from J, leaving 4 bases between them. The V gene's germline CDR1 is SEHNR and CDR2 FQNEAQ (reference sequence). The CDR3 has 13 amino acids. CDR3 loop: CASSLGGQETQYF. CDR3 DNA: TGTGCCAGCAGCTTAGGAGGCCAAGAGACCCAGTACTTC.

The genes are TRBV7-8 and TRBJ1-2; 7 bases line up with TRBD1. The CDR3 length is 14 residues. The J segment lost 2 bases and the V segment lost 5 bases, leaving 5 bases of the junction unmatched. Germline-derived CDR1 and CDR2 are SGHVS and FQNEAQ. For the CDR3, the DNA is TGTGCCAGCAGCCCCGACAGGGCCAACTATGGCTACACCTTC. Translating gives CASSPDRANYGYTF.

The V gene is TRBV6-5, the J gene TRBJ1-5; 9 bases are a match to TRBD1. CDR3 size: 15 residues. Losses at the gene ends were 4 bases for V and 3 bases for J; bases not matched to a gene: 4. Germline CDR1 is MNHEY and CDR2 is SVGAGI. The CDR3 coding sequence is TGTGCCAGCAGTTGGGACAGGGCCCCCAATCAGCCCCAGCATTTT. It yields the protein CASSWDRAPNQPQHF.

V and J are TRBV6-1 and TRBJ2-7, with D uncertain. The CDR3 consists of 15 residues. V was trimmed by 1 base and J by 0 bases, leaving 10 bases between them. The germline CDR1 and CDR2 sequences are MNHNS and SASEGT. CDR3 nucleotides: TGTGCCAGCAGTGAAGGTGGAGCAAGCTCCTACGAGCAGTACTTC. Translation: CASSEGGASSYEQYF.

V and J are TRBV6-5 and TRBJ1-5; D is ambiguous. This CDR3 comprises 14 residues. Germline V gene data show CDR1 as MNHEY and CDR2 as SVGAGI. The V end was cut by 4 bases, the J end by 6 bases, with 13 bases between. CDR3 DNA sequence: TGTGCCAGCAGTTTCAGGCGGGAGGGTCAGCCCCAGCATTTT. Residues: CASSFRREGQPQHF.

The rearrangement joins TRBV4-1 to TRBJ1-5; 9 bases line up with TRBD1. Germline CDR1 and CDR2: MGHRA and YSYEKL. The CDR3 covers 15 residues. The V segment lost 1 base and the J segment 3 bases; nucleotides outside the gene matches: 1. The CDR3 DNA sequence: TGCGCCAGCAGCCAAGGGGACAGGGACAATCAGCCCCAGCATTTT. This translates into CASSQGDRDNQPQHF.

The rearrangement links TRBV28 to TRBJ2-2; TRBD2 matches at 12 bases. Unmatched junction bases numbered 3, after V lost 6 bases and J lost 1 base. Germline values: CDR1 MDHEN, CDR2 SYDVKM. This CDR3 is built from 16 residues. For the CDR3, the DNA is TGTGCCAGCAGAGGGACTAGCGGGCAGAACACCGGGGAGCTGTTTTTT. Translation: CASRGTSGQNTGELFF.

On this clone: One junction end does not reproduce the germline sequence, and a read error may be involved. The chain joins TRBV27 to TRBJ2-1; 10 bases line up with TRBD1. The CDR3 extends over 14 amino acids. The germline gives CDR1 MNHEY, CDR2 SMNVEV (reference sequence). The CDR3 DNA is TGTGCCAGCAGCTCAAAGGGACAGGGGAATGGGCAGTTCTTC. Translated, it gives CASSSKGQGNGQFF.